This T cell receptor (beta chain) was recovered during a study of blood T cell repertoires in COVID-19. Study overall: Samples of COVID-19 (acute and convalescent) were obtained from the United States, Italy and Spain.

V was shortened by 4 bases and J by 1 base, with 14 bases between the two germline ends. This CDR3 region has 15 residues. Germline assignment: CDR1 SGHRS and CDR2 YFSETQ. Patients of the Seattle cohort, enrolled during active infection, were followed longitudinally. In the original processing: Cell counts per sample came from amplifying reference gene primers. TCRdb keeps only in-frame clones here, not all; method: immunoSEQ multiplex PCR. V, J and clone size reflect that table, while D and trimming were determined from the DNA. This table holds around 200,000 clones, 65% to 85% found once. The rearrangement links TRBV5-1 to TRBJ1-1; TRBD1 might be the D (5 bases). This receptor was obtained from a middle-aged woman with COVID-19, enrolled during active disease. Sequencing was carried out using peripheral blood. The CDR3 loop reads CASSPGPDRNTEAFF. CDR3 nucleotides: TGCGCCAGCAGCCCCGGGCCAGACAGGAACACTGAAGCTTTCTTT.